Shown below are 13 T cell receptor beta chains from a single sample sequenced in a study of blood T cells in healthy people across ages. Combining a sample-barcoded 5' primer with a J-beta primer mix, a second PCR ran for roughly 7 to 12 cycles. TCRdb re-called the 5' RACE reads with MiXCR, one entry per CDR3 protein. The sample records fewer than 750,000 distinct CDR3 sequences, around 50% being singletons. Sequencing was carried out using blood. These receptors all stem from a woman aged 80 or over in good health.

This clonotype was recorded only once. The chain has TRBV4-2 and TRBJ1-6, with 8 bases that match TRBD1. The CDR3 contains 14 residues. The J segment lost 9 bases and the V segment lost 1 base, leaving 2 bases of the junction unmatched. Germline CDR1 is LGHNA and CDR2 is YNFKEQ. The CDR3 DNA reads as TGTGCCAGCAGCCAAGGAGACAGGGGTTCACCCCTCCACTTT. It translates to CASSQGDRGSPLHF.

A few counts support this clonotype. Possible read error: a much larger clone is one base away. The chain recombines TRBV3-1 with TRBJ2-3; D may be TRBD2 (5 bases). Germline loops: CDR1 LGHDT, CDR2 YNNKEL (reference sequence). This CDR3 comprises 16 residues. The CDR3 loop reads CAGSEEVLASTDTQYF. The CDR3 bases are TGTGCCGGCAGCGAAGAGGTTCTAGCTAGCACAGATACGCAGTATTTT.

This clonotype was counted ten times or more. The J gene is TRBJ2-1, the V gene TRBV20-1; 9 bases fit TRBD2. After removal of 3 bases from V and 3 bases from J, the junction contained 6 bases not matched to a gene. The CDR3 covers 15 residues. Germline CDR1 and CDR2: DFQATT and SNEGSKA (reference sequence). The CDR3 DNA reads TGCAGTGCTAGTATAGCGGGAGCACTCTACAATGAGCAGTTCTTC. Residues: CSASIAGALYNEQFF.

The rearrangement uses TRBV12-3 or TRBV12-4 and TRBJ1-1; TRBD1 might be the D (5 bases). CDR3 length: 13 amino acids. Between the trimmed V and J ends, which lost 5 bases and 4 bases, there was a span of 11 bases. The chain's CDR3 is CASSPTGATEAFF. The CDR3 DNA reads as TGTGCCAGCAGTCCCACCGGGGCCACTGAAGCTTTCTTT.

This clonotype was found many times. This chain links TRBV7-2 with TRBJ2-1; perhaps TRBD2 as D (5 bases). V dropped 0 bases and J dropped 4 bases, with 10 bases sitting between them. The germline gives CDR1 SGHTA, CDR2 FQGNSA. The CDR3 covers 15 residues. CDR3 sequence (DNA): TGTGCCAGCAGCTTAGCTCGGGGTTTGTACAATGAGCAGTTCTTC. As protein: CASSLARGLYNEQFF. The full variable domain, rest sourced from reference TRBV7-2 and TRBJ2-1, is GAGVSQSPSNKVTEKGKDVELRCDPISGHTALYWYRQSLGQGLEFLIYFQGNSAPDKSGLPSDRFSAERTGGSVSTLTIQRTQQEDSAVYLCASSLARGLYNEQFFGPGTRLTVL.

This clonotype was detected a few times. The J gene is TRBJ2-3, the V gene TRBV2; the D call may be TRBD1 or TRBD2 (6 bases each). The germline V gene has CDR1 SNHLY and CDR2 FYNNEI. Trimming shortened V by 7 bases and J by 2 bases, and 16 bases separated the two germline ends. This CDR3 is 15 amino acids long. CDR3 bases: TGTGCCAGCATCGGGGGCCCAGACCCCACAGATACGCAGTATTTT. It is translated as CASIGGPDPTDTQYF.

The CDR3 DNA reads as TGTGCCAGCAGTTATCCGGGATTATCGAGCACTGAAGCTTTCTTT. It yields the protein CASSYPGLSSTEAFF. The chain combines TRBV25-1 with TRBJ1-1; no clear D gene. This CDR3 is built from 15 residues. Germline CDR1 MGHDK, CDR2 SYGVNS. Deletions cut 5 bases from V and 4 bases from J, with 17 bases between.

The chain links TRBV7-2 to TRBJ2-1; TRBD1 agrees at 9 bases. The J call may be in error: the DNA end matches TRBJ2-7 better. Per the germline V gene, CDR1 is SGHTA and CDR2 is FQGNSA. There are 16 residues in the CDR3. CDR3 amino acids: CASSPSRTGEYNEQYF. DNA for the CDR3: TGTGCCAGCAGCCCGAGTAGGACAGGGGAATACAATGAGCAGTACTTC.

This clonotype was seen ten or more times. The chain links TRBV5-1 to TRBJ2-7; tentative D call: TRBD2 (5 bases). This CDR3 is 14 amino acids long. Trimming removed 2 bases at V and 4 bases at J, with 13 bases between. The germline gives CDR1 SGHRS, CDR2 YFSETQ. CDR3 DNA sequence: TGCGCCAGCAGCTTTCGGGGTTCCGGATACGAGCAGTACTTC. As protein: CASSFRGSGYEQYF.

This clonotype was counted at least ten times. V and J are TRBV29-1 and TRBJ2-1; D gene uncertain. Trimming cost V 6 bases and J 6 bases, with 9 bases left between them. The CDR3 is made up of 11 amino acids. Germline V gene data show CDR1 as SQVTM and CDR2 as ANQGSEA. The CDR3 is CSVESPNEQFF. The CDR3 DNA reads TGCAGCGTAGAAAGCCCCAATGAGCAGTTCTTC.

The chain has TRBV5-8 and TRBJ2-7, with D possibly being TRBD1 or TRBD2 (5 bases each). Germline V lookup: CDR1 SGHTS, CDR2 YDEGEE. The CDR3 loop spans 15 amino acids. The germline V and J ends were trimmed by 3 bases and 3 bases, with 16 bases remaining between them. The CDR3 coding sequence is TGTGCCAGCAGCTACTCGCAGGGAGAGAGCTACGAGCAGTACTTC. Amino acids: CASSYSQGESYEQYF.

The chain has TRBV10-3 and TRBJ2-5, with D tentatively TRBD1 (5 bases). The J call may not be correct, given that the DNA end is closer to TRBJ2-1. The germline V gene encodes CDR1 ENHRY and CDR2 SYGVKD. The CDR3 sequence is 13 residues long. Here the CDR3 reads CAISVRVEETQFF. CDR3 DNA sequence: TGTGCCATCAGTGTCAGGGTAGAAGAGACCCAGTTCTTC.

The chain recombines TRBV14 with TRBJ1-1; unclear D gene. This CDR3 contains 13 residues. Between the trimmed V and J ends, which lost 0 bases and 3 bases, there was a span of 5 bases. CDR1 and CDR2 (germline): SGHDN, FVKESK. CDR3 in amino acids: CASSQEWHTEAFF. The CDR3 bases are TGTGCCAGCAGCCAAGAATGGCACACTGAAGCTTTCTTT.